The rows below give T cell receptor beta chains drawn from one sample of a study of OX40 agonist ivuxolimab in advanced cancers. The method was immunoSEQ multiplex PCR; TCRdb's version includes in-frame clones alone and lacks a portion of them. Among tens of thousands of clones listed, around 90% were seen once. This material consisted of CD4+ or CD8+ T cells sorted from blood, taken in a trial of the OX40 agonist ivuxolimab. These TCRs come from an adult with an advanced solid tumor such as melanoma, head and neck, liver or kidney cancer. CDR3s include the opening cysteine and the closing phenylalanine or tryptophan. A D gene is named only where the DNA matches it firmly. A row's size may be missing; if present it is once, few, many or a size class.

D gene	J gene	clone size	V gene	CDR3 DNA	CDR3 protein
.	TRBJ2-5	.	TRBV5-1	TGCGCCAGCAGCTTCGGAGAGACCCAGTACTTC	CASSFGETQYF
TRBD1	TRBJ2-5	.	TRBV5-1	TGCGCCAGCAGCCCAGTACAGGGGGATCAAGAGACCCAGTACTTC	CASSPVQGDQETQYF
.	TRBJ1-5	.	TRBV6-5	TGTGCCAGCAGTTACGGGGCAGGCAATCAGCCCCAGCATTTT	CASSYGAGNQPQHF
.	TRBJ1-3	.	TRBV7-9	TGTGCCAGCAGCTTACGGGCCTCTGGAAACACCATATATTTT	CASSLRASGNTIYF
.	TRBJ2-5	.	TRBV5-4	TGTGCCAGCAGCTTTAAGGTCGGGGGAATGAAGACCCAGTACTTC	CASSFKVGGMKTQYF
.	TRBJ2-2	.	TRBV19	TGTGCCAGTAGTGGGGTGGTATACACCGGGGAGCTGTTTTTT	CASSGVVYTGELFF
.	TRBJ2-3	.	TRBV7-3	TGTGCCAGCAGCTCATCCCCCACAGATACGCAGTATTTT	CASSSSPTDTQYF
.	TRBJ2-2	once	TRBV2	TGTGCCAGACAAGGGGACGGGGTTACCGGGGAGCTGTTTTTT	CARQGDGVTGELFF
.	TRBJ1-2	.	TRBV2	TGTGCCAGCAGGGTCAGGGTACAGTATGGCTACACCTTC	CASRVRVQYGYTF
.	TRBJ2-7	.	TRBV2	TGTGCCAGCAGTGAAGAGGGGGCGGGAGACCTCTCCTACGAGCAGTACTTC	CASSEEGAGDLSYEQYF
.	TRBJ1-4	.	TRBV6-5	TGTGCCAGCAGAAATCCGGGCTTTGAAAAACTGTTTTTT	CASRNPGFEKLFF
.	TRBJ1-1	few	TRBV7-3	TGTGCCAGCAGCTTAAGTGTGAACACTGAAGCTTTCTTT	CASSLSVNTEAFF
TRBD1	TRBJ2-5	once	TRBV9	TGTGCCAGCAGCCCCCGGGACAGGGGAGCGCAGGTTTGGGAGACCCAGTACTTC	CASSPRDRGAQVWETQYF
TRBD2	TRBJ2-1	.	TRBV30	TGTGCCCACGAGCGGGCGGGGGCCTACAATGAGCAGTTCTTC	CAHERAGAYNEQFF
TRBD2	TRBJ2-2	.	TRBV30	TGTGCCTGGAAGCGGCGGGGGGAGGTTGGCGGGGAGCTGTTTTTT	CAWKRRGEVGGELFF
TRBD2	TRBJ2-5	.	TRBV6-5	TGTGCCAGCAGTTACTCCGGGACTAAAGAGACCCAGTACTTC	CASSYSGTKETQYF
.	TRBJ2-3	.	TRBV15	TGTGCCACCAGCAGAGATTTGGGAGATACGCAGTATTTT	CATSRDLGDTQYF
.	TRBJ2-1	.	TRBV19	TGTGCCAGTACTCCCCAGGGGACGAACAATGAGCAGTTCTTC	CASTPQGTNNEQFF
TRBD1	TRBJ1-6	few	TRBV11-2	TGTGCCAGCAGCTTAGCCCGACAGGGAAGCTCCTATAATTCACCCCTCCACTTT	CASSLARQGSSYNSPLHF
.	TRBJ1-1	.	TRBV19	TGTGCCAGTACCCAATGGGGGGCAATGAACACTGAAGCTTTCTTT	CASTQWGAMNTEAFF
.	TRBJ1-1	.	TRBV5-1	TGCGCCAGCAGCTTGGGGGCGGCGAACACTGAAGCTTTCTTT	CASSLGAANTEAFF
TRBD2	TRBJ2-3	once	TRBV5-6	TGTGCCAGCAGCTCGCTTAGCGGGAGTTCCCCAGATACGCAGTATTTT	CASSSLSGSSPDTQYF
TRBD1	TRBJ1-5	.	TRBV19	TGTGCCAGTAGTCCCCTAGGACAGGGGGGAGGTCAGCCCCAGCATTTT	CASSPLGQGGGQPQHF
TRBD1	TRBJ2-2	.	TRBV6-6	TGTGCCAGCAGTGCTGACAGGGGAAGCGGGGGGGAGCTGTTTTTT	CASSADRGSGGELFF
TRBD2	TRBJ2-1	.	TRBV7-9	TGTGCCAGCAGCTCGCCGGGGGGGCCGTACAATGAGCAGTTCTTC	CASSSPGGPYNEQFF
TRBD1	TRBJ2-7	.	TRBV10-3	TGTGCCATCAGACAGGGGCCCCCCTCCTACGAGCAGTACTTC	CAIRQGPPSYEQYF
.	TRBJ2-7	few	TRBV5-1	TGCGCCAGCAGCCCACAAAATACCTACGAGCAGTACTTC	CASSPQNTYEQYF
.	TRBJ1-1	.	TRBV7-8	TGTGCCAGCGGAGCGGGACGCCCAAACACTGAAGCTTTCTTT	CASGAGRPNTEAFF